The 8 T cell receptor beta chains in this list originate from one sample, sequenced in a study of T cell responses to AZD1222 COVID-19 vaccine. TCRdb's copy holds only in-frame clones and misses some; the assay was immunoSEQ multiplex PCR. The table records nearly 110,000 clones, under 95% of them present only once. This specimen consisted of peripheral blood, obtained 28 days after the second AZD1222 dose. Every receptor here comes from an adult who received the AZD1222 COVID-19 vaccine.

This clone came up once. Here the CDR3 reads CASSFLPGGPTYLSSYEQYF. CDR3 sequence (DNA): TGTGCCAGCAGTTTCCTTCCTGGGGGACCTACTTACTTATCCTCCTACGAGCAGTACTTC. J is TRBJ2-7 and V is TRBV28; D assignment may be TRBD1 or TRBD2 (5 bases each). In germline, CDR1 is MDHEN, CDR2 SYDVKM. This CDR3 comprises 20 residues. Trimming stripped 3 bases from V and 0 bases from J, with 27 bases between.

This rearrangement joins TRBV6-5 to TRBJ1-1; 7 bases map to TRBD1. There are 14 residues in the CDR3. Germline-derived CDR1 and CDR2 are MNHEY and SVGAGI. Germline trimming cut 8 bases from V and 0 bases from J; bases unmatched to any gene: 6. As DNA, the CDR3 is TGTGCCAGCGAAACAGGGGAGATGAACACTGAAGCTTTCTTT. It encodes CASETGEMNTEAFF.

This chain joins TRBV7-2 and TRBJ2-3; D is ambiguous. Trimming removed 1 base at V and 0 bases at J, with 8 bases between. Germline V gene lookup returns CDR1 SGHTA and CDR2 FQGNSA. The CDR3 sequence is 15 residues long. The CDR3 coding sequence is TGTGCCAGCAGCTTAGACCGACGGAGCACAGATACGCAGTATTTT. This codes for CASSLDRRSTDTQYF.

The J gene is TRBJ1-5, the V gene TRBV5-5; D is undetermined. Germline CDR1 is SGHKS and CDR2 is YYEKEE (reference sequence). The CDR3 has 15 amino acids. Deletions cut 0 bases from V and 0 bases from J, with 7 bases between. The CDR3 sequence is CASSLAEYSNQPQHF. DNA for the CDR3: TGTGCCAGCAGCTTGGCGGAATATAGCAATCAGCCCCAGCATTTT.

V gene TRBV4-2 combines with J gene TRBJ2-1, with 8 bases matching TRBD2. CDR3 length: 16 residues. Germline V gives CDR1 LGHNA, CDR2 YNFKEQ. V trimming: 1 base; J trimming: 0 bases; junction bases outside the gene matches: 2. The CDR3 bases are TGTGCCAGCAGCCAAGCCGGGACTAGCTCCTACAATGAGCAGTTCTTC. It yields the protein CASSQAGTSSYNEQFF.

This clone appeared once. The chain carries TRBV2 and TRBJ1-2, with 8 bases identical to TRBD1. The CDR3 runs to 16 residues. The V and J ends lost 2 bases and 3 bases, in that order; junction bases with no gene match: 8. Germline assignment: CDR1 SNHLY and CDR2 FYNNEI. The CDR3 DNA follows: TGTGCCAGCAGTGAACTGGGACAGGCCAAGGACTATGGCTACACCTTC. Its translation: CASSELGQAKDYGYTF.

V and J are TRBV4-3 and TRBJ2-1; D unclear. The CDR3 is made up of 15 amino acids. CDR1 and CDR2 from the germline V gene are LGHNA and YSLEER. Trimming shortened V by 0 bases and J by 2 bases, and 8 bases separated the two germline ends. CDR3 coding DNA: TGCGCCAGCAGCCAAGATGTATCGACCTACAATGAGCAGTTCTTC. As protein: CASSQDVSTYNEQFF.

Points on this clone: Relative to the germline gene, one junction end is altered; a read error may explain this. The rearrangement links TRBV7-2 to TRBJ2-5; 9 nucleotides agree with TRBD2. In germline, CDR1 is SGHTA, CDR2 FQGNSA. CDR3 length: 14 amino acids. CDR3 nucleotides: TGTGCCAGCACCTTAGCGGGGGTTAAGGAGACCCAGTACTTC. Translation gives CASTLAGVKETQYF. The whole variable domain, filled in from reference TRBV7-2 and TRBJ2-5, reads GAGVSQSPSNKVTEKGKDVELRCDPISGHTALYWYRQSLGQGLEFLIYFQGNSAPDKSGLPSDRFSAERTGGSVSTLTIQRTQQEDSAVYLCASTLAGVKETQYFGPGTRLLVL.